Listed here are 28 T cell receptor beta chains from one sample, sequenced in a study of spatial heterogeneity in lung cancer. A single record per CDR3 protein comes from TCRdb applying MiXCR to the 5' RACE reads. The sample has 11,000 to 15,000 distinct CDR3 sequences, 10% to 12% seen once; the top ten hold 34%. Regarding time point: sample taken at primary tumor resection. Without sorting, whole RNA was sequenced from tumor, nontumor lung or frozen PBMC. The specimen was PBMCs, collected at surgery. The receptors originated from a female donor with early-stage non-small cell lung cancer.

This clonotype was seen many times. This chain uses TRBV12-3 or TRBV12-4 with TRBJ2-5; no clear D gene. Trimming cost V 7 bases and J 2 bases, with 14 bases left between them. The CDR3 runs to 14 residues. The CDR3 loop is CASKLNAQQETQYF. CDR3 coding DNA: TGTGCCAGCAAACTTAACGCGCAGCAAGAGACCCAGTACTTC.

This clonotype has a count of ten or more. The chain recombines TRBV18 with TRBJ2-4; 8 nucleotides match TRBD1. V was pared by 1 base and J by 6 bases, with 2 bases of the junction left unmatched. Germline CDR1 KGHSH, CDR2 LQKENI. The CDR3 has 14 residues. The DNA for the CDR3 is TGTGCCAGCTCACCACGGACAGGGAGAAACATTCAGTACTTC. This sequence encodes CASSPRTGRNIQYF.

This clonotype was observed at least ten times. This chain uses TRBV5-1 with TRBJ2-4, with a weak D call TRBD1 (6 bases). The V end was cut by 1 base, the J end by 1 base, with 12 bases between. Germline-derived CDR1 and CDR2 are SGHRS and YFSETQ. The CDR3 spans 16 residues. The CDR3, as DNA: TGCGCCAGCAGCTTGAACGACGGACAGGCCAAAAACATTCAGTACTTC. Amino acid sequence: CASSLNDGQAKNIQYF.

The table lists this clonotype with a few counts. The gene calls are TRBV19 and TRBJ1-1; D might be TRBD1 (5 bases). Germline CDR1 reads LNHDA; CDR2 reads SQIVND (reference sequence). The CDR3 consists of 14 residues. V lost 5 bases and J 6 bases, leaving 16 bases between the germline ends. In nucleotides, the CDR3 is TGTGCCAGTAGTCTCGGGGGGGGTATGGCTGAAGCTTTCTTT. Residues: CASSLGGGMAEAFF.

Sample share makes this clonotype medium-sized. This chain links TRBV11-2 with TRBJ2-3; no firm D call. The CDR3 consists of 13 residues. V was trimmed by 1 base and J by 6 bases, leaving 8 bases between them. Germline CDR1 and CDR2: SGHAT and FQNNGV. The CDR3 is CASSLVWLDTQYF. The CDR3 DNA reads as TGTGCCAGCAGCTTAGTGTGGCTCGATACGCAGTATTTT.

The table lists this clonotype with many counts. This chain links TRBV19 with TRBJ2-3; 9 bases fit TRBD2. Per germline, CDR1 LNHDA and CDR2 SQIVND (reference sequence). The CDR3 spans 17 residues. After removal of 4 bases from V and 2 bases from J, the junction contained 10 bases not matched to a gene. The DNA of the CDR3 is TGTGCCAGTAGTAGCGCCTCTTTAGCGGGGGTCACAGATACGCAGTATTTT. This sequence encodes CASSSASLAGVTDTQYF.

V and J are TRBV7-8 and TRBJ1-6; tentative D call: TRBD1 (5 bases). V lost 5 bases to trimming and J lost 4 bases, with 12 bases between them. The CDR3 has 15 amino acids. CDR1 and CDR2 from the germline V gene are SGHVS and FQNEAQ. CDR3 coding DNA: TGTGCCAGCAGCCCCCAGGGTCGATATAATTCACCCCTCCACTTT. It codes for CASSPQGRYNSPLHF.

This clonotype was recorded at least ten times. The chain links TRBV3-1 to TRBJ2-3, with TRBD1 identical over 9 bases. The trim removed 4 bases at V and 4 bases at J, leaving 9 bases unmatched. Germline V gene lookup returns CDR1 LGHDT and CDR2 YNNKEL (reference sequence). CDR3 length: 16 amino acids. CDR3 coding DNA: TGTGCCAGCAGCCCGGGGACAGGGCTTGATGCAGATACGCAGTATTTT. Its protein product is CASSPGTGLDADTQYF.

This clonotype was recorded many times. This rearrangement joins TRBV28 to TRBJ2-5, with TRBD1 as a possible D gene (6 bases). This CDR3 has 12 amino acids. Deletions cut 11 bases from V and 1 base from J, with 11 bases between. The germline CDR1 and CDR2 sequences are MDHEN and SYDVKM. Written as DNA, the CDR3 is TGTGCCGGAGGCAGGGGCCAAGAGACCCAGTACTTC. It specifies CAGGRGQETQYF.

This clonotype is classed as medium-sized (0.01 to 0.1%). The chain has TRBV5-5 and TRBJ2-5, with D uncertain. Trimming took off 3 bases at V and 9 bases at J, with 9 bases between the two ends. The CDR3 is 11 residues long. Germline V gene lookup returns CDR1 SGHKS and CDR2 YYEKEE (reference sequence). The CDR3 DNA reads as TGTGCCAGCAGCTCAGAGTTCGCCCAGTACTTC. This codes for CASSSEFAQYF.

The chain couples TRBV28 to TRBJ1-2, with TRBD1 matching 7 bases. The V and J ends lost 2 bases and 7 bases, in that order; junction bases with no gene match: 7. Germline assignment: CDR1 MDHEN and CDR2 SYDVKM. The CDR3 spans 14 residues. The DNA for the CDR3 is TGTGCCAGCAGTTTACCAGGGGGAGAGTTTGGCTACACCTTC. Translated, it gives CASSLPGGEFGYTF.

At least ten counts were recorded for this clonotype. The CDR3 reads CASSPNGDTQYF. The CDR3 coding sequence is TGTGCCAGCAGCCCCAATGGGGATACGCAGTATTTT. The chain employs TRBV7-2 and TRBJ2-3; D uncertain. The CDR3 runs 12 residues. Germline-derived CDR1 and CDR2 are SGHTA and FQGNSA. Between the trimmed V and J ends, which lost 5 bases and 6 bases, there was a span of 9 bases.

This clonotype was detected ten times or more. For the CDR3, the DNA is TGTGCCAGCAGGTCGACTAGCGGGAGGCCAGATACGCAGTATTTT. Protein sequence: CASRSTSGRPDTQYF. The V call is TRBV7-9, the J call TRBJ2-3, with 13 bases identical to TRBD2. The CDR3 covers 15 residues. Germline V lookup: CDR1 SEHNR, CDR2 FQNEAQ (reference sequence). V lost 6 bases, J lost 4 bases, and 4 bases stayed unmatched.

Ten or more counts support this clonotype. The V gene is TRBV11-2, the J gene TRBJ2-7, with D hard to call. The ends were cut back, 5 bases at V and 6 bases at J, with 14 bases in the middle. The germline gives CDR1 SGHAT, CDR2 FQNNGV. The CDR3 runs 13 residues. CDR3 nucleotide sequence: TGTGCCAGCAGCCATCCCACTCCCGGCGAGCAGTACTTC. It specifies CASSHPTPGEQYF.

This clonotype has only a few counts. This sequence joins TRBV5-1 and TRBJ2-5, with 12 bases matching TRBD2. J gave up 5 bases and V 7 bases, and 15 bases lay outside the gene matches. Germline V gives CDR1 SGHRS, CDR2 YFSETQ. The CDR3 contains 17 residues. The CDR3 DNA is TGCGCCAGCGGTGTAGCCCCTAGCGGGGGGGCCCAGGAGACCCAGTACTTC. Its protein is CASGVAPSGGAQETQYF. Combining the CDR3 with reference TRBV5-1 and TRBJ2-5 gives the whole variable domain KAGVTQTPRYLIKTRGQQVTLSCSPISGHRSVSWYQQTPGQGLQFLFEYFSETQRNKGNFPGRFSGRQFSNSRSEMNVSTLELGDSALYLCASGVAPSGGAQETQYFGPGTRLLVL.

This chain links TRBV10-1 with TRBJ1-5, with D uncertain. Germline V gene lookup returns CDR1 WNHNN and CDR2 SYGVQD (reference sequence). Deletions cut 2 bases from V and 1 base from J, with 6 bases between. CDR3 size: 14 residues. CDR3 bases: TGCGCCAGCAGTGAGCGAGGGAGCAATCAGCCCCAGCATTTT. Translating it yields CASSERGSNQPQHF.

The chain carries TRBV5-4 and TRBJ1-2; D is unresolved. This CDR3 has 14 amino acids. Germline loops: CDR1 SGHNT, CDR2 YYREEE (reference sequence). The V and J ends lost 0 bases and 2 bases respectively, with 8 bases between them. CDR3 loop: CASSLEGGNYGYTF. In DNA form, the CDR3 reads TGTGCCAGCAGCTTGGAAGGCGGGAACTATGGCTACACCTTC.

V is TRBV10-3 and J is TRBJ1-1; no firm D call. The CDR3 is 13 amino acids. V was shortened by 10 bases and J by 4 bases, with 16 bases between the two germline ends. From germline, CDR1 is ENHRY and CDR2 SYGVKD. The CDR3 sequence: CANRQREGTEAFF. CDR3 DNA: TGTGCCAACCGACAAAGGGAGGGCACTGAAGCTTTCTTT.

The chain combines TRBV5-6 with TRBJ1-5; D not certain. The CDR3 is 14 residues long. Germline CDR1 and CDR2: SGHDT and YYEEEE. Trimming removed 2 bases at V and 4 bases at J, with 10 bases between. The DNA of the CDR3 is TGTGCCAGCAGCTTTTCACAGAAAAATCAGCCCCAGCATTTT. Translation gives CASSFSQKNQPQHF.

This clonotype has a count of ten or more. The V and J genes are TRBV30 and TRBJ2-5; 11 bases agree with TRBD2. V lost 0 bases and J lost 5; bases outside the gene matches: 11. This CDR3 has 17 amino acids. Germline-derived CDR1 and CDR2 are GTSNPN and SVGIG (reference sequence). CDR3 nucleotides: TGTGCCTGGAGTGTACCGGGGAGACTAGCGGGGCAGGAGACCCAGTACTTC. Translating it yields CAWSVPGRLAGQETQYF.

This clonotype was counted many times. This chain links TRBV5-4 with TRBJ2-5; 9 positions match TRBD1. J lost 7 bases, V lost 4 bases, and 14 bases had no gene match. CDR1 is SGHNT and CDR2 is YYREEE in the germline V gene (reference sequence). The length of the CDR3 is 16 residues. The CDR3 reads CASSGGGQGIVGTQYF. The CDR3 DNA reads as TGTGCCAGCAGCGGGGGCGGACAGGGGATCGTGGGGACCCAGTACTTC.

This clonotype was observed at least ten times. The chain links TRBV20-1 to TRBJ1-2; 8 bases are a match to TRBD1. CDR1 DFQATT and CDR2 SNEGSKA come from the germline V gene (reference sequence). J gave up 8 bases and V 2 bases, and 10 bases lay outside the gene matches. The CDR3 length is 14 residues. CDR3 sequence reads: CSARRDGTGGGYTF. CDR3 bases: TGCAGTGCTAGAAGGGATGGGACAGGTGGAGGCTACACCTTC.

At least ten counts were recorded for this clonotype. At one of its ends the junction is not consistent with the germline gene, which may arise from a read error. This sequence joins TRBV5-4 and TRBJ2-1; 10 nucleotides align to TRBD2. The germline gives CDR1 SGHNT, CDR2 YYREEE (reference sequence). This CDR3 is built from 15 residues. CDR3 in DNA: TGTGCCAGCAGCTTGGGAGCGGGGGGGCCGACTGAGCCGTTCTTC. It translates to CASSLGAGGPTEPFF.

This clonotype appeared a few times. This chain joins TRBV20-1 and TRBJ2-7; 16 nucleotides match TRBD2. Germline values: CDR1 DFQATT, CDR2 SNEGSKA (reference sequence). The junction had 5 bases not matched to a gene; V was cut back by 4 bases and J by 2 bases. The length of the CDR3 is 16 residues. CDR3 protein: CSATGTSGGVTYEQYF. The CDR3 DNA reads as TGCAGTGCTACCGGGACTAGCGGGGGGGTTACCTACGAGCAGTACTTC.

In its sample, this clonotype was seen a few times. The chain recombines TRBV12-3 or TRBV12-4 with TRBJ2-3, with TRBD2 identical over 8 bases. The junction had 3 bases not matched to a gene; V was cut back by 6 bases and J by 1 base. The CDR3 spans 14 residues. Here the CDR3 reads CASRKRGRTDTQYF. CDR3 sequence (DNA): TGTGCCAGCAGAAAGCGGGGGCGCACAGATACGCAGTATTTT.

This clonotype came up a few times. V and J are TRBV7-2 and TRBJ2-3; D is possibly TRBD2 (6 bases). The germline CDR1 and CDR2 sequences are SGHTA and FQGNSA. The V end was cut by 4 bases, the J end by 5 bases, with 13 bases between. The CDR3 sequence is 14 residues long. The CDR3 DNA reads TGTGCCAGCAGCTGGGGACTCCATGAAGATACGCAGTATTTT. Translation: CASSWGLHEDTQYF.

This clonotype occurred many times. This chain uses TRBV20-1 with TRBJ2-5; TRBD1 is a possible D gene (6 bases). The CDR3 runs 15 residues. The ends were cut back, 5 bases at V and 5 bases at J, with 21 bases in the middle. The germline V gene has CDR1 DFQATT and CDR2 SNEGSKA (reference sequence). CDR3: CSAQIQGPGVETQYF. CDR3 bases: TGCAGTGCTCAGATACAGGGCCCCGGGGTCGAGACCCAGTACTTC.

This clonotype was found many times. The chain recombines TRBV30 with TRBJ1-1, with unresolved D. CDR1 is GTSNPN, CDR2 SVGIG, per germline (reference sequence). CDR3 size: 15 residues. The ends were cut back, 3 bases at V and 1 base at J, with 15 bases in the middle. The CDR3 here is CAWRREASKNTEAFF. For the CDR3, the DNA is TGTGCCTGGAGGAGGGAGGCCAGCAAGAACACTGAAGCTTTCTTT.